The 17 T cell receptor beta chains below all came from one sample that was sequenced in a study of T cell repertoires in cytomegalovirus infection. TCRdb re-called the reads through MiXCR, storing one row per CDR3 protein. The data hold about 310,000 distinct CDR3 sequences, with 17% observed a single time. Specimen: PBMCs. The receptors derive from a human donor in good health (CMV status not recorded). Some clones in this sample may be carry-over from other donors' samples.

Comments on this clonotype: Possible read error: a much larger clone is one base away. DNA for the CDR3: TGTGCCAGCAGTTTACTTCCAACAACGAGCAATCAGTCCCAGCATTTT. Protein product: CASSLLPTTSNQSQHF. V gene TRBV12-3 or TRBV12-4 combines with J gene TRBJ1-5; D gene uncertain. This CDR3 comprises 16 residues.

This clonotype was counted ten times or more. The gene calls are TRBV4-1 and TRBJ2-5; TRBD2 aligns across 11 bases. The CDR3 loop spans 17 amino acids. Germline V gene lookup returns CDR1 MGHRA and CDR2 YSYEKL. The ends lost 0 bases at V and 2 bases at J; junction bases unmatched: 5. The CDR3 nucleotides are TGCGCCAGCAGCCAAGATCACCCTAGCGGGGGGCAAGAGACCCAGTACTTC. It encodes CASSQDHPSGGQETQYF.

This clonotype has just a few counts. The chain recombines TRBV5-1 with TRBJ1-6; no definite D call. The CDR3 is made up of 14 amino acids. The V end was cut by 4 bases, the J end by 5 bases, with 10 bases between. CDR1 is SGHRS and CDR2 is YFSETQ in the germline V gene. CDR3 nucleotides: TGCGCCAGCAGCCTTGGAACCGATAATTCACCCCTCCACTTT. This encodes CASSLGTDNSPLHF.

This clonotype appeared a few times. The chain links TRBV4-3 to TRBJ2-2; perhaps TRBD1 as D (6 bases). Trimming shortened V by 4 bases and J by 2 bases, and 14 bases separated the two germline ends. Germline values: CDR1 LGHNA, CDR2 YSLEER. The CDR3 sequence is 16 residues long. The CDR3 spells CASSRKAQGNTGELFF. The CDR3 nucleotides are TGCGCCAGCAGCCGAAAGGCACAGGGAAACACCGGGGAGCTGTTTTTT.

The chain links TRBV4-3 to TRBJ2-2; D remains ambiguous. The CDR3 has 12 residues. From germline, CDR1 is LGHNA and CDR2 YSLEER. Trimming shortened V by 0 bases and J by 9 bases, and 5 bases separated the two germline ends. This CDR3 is CASSQDLRELFF. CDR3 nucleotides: TGCGCCAGCAGCCAAGATCTCCGGGAGCTGTTTTTT.

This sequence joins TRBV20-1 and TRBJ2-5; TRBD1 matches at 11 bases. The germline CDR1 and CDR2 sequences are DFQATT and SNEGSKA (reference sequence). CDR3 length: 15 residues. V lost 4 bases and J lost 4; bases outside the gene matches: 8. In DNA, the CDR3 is TGCAGTGCTAAAAACGGACAGGGGGCCGGAGAGACCCAGTACTTC. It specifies CSAKNGQGAGETQYF.

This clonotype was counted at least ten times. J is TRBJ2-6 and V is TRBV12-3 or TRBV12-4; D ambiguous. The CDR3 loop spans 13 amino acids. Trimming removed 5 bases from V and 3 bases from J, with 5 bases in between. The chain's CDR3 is CASSVRGANVLTF. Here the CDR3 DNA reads TGTGCCAGCAGTGTACGTGGGGCCAACGTCCTGACTTTC.

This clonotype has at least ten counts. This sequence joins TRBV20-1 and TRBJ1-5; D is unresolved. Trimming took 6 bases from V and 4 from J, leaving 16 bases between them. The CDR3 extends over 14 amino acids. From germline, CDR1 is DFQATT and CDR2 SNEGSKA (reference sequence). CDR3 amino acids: CSASENSGNQPQHF. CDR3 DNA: TGCAGTGCCTCTGAAAATTCGGGGAATCAGCCCCAGCATTTT.

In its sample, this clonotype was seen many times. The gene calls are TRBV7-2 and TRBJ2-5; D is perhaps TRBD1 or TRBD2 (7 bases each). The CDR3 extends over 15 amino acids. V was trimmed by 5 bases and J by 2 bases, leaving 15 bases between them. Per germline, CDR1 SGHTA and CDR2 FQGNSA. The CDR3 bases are TGTGCCAGCAGCCAGGGGGGGTTGTGGCAAGAGACCCAGTACTTC. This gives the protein CASSQGGLWQETQYF.

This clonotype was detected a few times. CDR3 region: CASSLSPGIGYTF. CDR3 DNA sequence: TGTGCCAGCAGCTTGTCCCCGGGGATCGGCTACACCTTC. V is TRBV7-9 and J is TRBJ1-2; no firm D call. V was pared by 3 bases and J by 8 bases, with 13 bases between. Germline V gene lookup returns CDR1 SEHNR and CDR2 FQNEAQ (reference sequence). This CDR3 spans 13 amino acids.

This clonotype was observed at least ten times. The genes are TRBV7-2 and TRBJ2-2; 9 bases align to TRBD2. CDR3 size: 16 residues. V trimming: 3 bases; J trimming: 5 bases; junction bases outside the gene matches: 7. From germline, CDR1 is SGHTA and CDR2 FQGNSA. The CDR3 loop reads CASSFRSGGRTGELFF. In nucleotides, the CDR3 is TGTGCCAGCAGCTTTCGGAGCGGGGGGCGGACCGGGGAGCTGTTTTTT.

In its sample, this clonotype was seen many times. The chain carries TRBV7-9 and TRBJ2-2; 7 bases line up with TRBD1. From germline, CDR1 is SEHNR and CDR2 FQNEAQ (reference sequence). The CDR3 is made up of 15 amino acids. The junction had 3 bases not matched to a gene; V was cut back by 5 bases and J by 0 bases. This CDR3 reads CASSQGQANTGELFF. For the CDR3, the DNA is TGTGCCAGCAGCCAAGGACAGGCGAACACCGGGGAGCTGTTTTTT.

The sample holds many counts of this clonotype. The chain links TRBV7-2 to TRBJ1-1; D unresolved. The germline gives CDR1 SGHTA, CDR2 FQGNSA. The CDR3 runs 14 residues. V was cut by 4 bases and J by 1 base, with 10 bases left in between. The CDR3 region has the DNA TGTGCCAGCAGCTACTCTACACCGAACACTGAAGCTTTCTTT. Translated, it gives CASSYSTPNTEAFF.

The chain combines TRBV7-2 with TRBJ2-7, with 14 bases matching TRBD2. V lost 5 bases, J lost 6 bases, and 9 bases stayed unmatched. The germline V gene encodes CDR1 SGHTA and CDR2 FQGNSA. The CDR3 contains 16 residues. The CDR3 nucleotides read TGTGCCAGCAGCGCCTCGACTAGCGGGGGGGTTTTCGAGCAGTACTTC. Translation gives CASSASTSGGVFEQYF.

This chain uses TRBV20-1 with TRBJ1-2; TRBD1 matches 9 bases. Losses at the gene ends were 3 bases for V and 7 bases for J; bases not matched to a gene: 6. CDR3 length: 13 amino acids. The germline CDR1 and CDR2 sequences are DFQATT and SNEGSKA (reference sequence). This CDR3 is CSARKQGAGGYTF. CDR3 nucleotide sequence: TGCAGTGCTAGGAAACAGGGGGCGGGTGGCTACACCTTC.

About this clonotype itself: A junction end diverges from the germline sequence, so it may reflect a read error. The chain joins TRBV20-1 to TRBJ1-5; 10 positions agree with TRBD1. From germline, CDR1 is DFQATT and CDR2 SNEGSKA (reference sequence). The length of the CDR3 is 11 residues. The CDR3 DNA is TGCAGTGCTCGCCCCCTCGGACAGGGGGATTTT. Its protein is CSARPLGQGDF.

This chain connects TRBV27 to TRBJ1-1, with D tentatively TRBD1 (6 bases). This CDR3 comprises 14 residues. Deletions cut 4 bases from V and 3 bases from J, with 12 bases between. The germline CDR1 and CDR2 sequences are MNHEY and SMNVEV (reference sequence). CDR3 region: CASSWGAGDTEAFF. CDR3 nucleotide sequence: TGTGCCAGCAGTTGGGGGGCTGGGGACACTGAAGCTTTCTTT.